Shown below are 9 T cell receptor beta chains from a single sample sequenced in a study of human thymus T cells. TCRdb's copy holds only in-frame clones and misses some; the assay was immunoSEQ multiplex PCR. The sample records 55,000 to 70,000 clones, about 93% being singletons. Specimen: blood. Every receptor here comes from a boy younger than two with a congenital heart defect but otherwise immunologically healthy.

CDR3 in amino acids: CASSVARETGELFF. For the CDR3, the DNA is TGTGCCAGCAGCGTAGCCCGGGAAACCGGGGAGCTGTTTTTT. J is TRBJ2-2 and V is TRBV9, with D tentatively TRBD2 (5 bases). CDR1 and CDR2 (germline): SGDLS, YYNGEE. This CDR3 spans 14 amino acids. V lost 0 bases to trimming and J lost 5 bases, with 8 bases between them.

The chain is built from TRBV5-4 and TRBJ1-2; 7 bases match TRBD1. The CDR3 extends over 15 amino acids. The V segment lost 1 base and the J segment 1 base; nucleotides outside the gene matches: 4. The germline V gene has CDR1 SGHNT and CDR2 YYREEE (reference sequence). CDR3 in amino acids: CASSLRGLNNYGYTF. CDR3 DNA sequence: TGTGCCAGCAGCTTGAGGGGGCTGAATAACTATGGCTACACCTTC.

This chain joins TRBV6-4 and TRBJ2-5, with TRBD1 matching over 8 bases. Germline CDR1 reads MRHNA; CDR2 reads SNTAGT. J was trimmed by 2 bases and V by 3 bases; bases with no gene match: 14. The CDR3 is made up of 18 amino acids. The DNA of the CDR3 is TGTGCCAGCAGTGAAAGTGAAAAGGGACAGGCTGGTCAAGAGACCCAGTACTTC. It yields the protein CASSESEKGQAGQETQYF.

The chain combines TRBV7-9 with TRBJ2-5, with a possible D match to TRBD1 (6 bases). Germline V gives CDR1 SEHNR, CDR2 FQNEAQ (reference sequence). CDR3 length equals 17 residues. V was shortened by 4 bases and J by 1 base, with 19 bases between the two germline ends. CDR3 DNA sequence: TGTGCCAGCAGCTCCCCGGCCCCCCGGGACATCCAAGAGACCCAGTACTTC. Protein sequence: CASSSPAPRDIQETQYF.

This chain joins TRBV15 and TRBJ1-5; 9 bases agree with TRBD1. The CDR3 is 14 residues long. V dropped 6 bases and J dropped 1; count of bases not matched to a gene: 1. The germline gives CDR1 LNHNV, CDR2 YYDKDF (reference sequence). CDR3 residues: CATRTGGSNQPQHF. CDR3 bases: TGTGCCACCAGGACAGGGGGGAGCAATCAGCCCCAGCATTTT.

The rearrangement links TRBV5-1 to TRBJ1-2; D is unclear. CDR1 and CDR2 from the germline V gene are SGHRS and YFSETQ. The CDR3 extends over 15 amino acids. V gave up 1 base and J gave up 4 bases, with 14 bases separating them. The CDR3 region is CASSLTVSSIYGYTF. Here the CDR3 DNA reads TGCGCCAGCAGCTTGACAGTTTCAAGTATCTATGGCTACACCTTC.

The rearrangement uses TRBV7-2 and TRBJ1-3; 9 positions match TRBD1. This CDR3 is 14 amino acids long. Germline V gene sequence: CDR1 SGHTA, CDR2 FQGNSA. V shed 3 bases, J shed 3 bases, and the junction held 0 bases outside the gene matches. CDR3 nucleotides: TGTGCCAGCAGCTTGACAGGGGGTGGAAACACCATATATTTT. It translates to CASSLTGGGNTIYF.

The V call is TRBV2, the J call TRBJ1-3, with TRBD1 as a possible D gene (5 bases). Trimming took off 7 bases at V and 5 bases at J, with 9 bases between the two ends. The CDR3 covers 12 residues. Germline CDR1 and CDR2: SNHLY and FYNNEI. In DNA, the CDR3 is TGTGCCAGCACAGGGACCCGAAACACCATATATTTT. This encodes CASTGTRNTIYF.

The chain combines TRBV30 with TRBJ2-2, with D possibly TRBD2 on 6 matching bases. V lost 2 bases, J lost 6 bases, and 19 bases lay in between. The CDR3 has 16 amino acids. Germline CDR1 GTSNPN, CDR2 SVGIG (reference sequence). The CDR3 sequence is CAWSPSSANRPGELFF. CDR3 nucleotides: TGTGCCTGGAGTCCCTCTAGCGCGAACAGGCCCGGGGAGCTGTTTTTT.